This T cell receptor beta chain was captured in a study of shared clonotypes between healthy human individuals. With respect to this clone: Its antigen is still unknown.

This CDR3 contains 16 residues. Germline trimming cut 5 bases from V and 6 bases from J; bases unmatched to any gene: 7. CDR1 and CDR2 from the germline V gene are SEHNR and FQNEAQ (reference sequence). Some clones are missing from TCRdb's copy, which holds only in-frame ones; the method was immunoSEQ multiplex PCR. This sample yields roughly 2,300,000 clones, of which less than 95% are seen a single time; about 0.36% belongs to the top ten. Overall study findings and caveats: Relative to clonotypes present in all four donors, those not shared had lower generation probabilities. For naive CD4 cells, approximately 4.7% of clonotypes were shared across a handful of donors. In having few donors, the study represented limited genetic and exposure-history diversity.

Sequenced: naive CD4+ T cells from PBMCs. Subset denoted: CD45RA+ positively selected. The chain combines TRBV7-9 with TRBJ2-1; 13 nucleotides agree with TRBD2. The receptor's source is a man between 18 and 35 years old in good health. Some clones in this sample may be carry-over from other donors' samples. CDR3 nucleotides: TGTGCCAGCAGCGCCGGGACTAGCGGGATAGGCAATGAGCAGTTCTTC. Protein: CASSAGTSGIGNEQFF.